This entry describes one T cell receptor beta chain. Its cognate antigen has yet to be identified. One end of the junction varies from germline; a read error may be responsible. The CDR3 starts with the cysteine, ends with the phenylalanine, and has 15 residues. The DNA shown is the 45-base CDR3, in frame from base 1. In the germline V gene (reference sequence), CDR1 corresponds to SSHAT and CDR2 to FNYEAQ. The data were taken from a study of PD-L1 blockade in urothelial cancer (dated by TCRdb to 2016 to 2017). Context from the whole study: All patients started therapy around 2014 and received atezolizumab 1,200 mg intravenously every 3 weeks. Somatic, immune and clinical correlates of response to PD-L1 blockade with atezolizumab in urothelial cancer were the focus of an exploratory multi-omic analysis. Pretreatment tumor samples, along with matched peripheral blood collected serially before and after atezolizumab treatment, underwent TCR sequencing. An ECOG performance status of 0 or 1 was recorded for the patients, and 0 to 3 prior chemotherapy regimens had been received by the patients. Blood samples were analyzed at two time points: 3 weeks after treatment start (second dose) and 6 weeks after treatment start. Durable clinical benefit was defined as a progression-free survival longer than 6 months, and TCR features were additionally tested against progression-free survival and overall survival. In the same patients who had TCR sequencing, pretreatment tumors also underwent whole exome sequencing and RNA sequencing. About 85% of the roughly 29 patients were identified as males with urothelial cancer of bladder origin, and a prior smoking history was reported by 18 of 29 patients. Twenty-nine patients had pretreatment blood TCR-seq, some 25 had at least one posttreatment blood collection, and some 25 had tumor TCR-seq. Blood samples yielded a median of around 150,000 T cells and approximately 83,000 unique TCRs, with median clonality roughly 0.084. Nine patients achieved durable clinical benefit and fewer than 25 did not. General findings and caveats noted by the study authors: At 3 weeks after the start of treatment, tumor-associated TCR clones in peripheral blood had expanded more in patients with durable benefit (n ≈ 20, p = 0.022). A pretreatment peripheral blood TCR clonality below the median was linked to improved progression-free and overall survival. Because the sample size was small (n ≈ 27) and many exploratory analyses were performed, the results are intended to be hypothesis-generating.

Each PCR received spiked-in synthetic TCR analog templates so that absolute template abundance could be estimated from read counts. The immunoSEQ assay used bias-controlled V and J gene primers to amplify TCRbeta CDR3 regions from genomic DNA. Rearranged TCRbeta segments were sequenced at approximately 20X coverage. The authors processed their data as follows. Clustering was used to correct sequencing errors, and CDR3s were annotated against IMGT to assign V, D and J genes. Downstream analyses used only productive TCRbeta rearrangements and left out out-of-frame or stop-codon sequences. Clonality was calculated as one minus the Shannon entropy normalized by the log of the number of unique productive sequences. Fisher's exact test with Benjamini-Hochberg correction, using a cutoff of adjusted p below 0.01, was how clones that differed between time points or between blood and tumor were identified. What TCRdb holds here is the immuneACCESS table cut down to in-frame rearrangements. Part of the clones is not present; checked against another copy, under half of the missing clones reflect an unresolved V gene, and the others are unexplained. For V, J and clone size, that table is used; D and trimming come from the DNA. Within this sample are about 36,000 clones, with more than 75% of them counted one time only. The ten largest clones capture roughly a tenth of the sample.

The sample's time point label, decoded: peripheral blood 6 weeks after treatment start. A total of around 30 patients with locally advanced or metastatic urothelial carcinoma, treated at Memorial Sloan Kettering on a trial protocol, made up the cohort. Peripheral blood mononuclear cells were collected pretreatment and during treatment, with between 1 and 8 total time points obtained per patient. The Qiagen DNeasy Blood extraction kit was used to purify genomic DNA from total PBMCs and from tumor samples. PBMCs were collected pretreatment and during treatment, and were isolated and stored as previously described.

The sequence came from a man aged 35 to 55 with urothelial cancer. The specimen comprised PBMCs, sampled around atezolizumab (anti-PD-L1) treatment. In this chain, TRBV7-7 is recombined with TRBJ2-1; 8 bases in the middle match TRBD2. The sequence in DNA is TGTGCTAGCAGCTTAGGGACTAGTATTTCCGATGAGCAGTTCTTC. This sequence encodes CASSLGTSISDEQFF. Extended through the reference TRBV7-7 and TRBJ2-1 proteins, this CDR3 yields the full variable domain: GAGVSQSPRYKVTKRGQDVTLRCDPISSHATLYWYQQALGQGPEFLTYFNYEAQPDKSGLPSDRFSAERPEGSISTLTIQRTEQRDSAMYRCASSLGTSISDEQFFGPGTRLTVL.